The 18 T cell receptor beta chains listed next were all sequenced from one sample in a study of cytomegalovirus exposure and HLA in healthy donors. PCR employed 60 Vbeta and 13 Jbeta primers. Clones were read by immunoSEQ multiplex PCR, and TCRdb kept only the in-frame ones, dropping some. The sample contains about 100,000 clones, about 82% of which appear only once. The sample was PBMCs. The receptors derive from a man aged 25 to 40 in good health and CMV-seronegative.

This clone was seen a single time. J is TRBJ1-6 and V is TRBV6-1; D gene ambiguous. CDR1 and CDR2 (germline): MNHNS, SASEGT. This CDR3 spans 16 amino acids. Trimming left V 1 base short and J 0 bases short, with 7 bases between. The CDR3 reads CASSEEGSSYNSPLHF. The CDR3 DNA is TGTGCCAGCAGTGAAGAAGGGAGCTCCTATAATTCACCCCTCCACTTT.

This clone was seen only a few times. V usage is TRBV2 and J usage is TRBJ1-6, with D uncertain. This CDR3 has 13 residues. Between the trimmed V and J ends, which lost 6 bases and 9 bases, there was a span of 12 bases. CDR1 SNHLY and CDR2 FYNNEI come from the germline V gene. The CDR3 DNA sequence: TGTGCCAGCAGCTTGGCTTGGCCTTCACCCCTCCACTTT. Protein sequence: CASSLAWPSPLHF.

This clone occurred once. CDR3 sequence (DNA): TGTGCCAGCAGTGCCCAGGGGGCGCCTAACTATGGCTACACCTTC. This codes for CASSAQGAPNYGYTF. V and J are TRBV6-1 and TRBJ1-2; TRBD1 aligns across 8 bases. The J segment lost 0 bases and the V segment lost 4 bases, leaving 4 bases of the junction unmatched. CDR1 and CDR2 (germline): MNHNS, SASEGT. The CDR3 is made up of 15 amino acids.

CDR3 sequence (DNA): TGTGCCAGCAGCTTAGCGGAGGCGGGGGTAATTCTGGACTATGGCTACACCTTC. Encoded protein: CASSLAEAGVILDYGYTF. The V gene is TRBV7-9, the J gene TRBJ1-2; tentatively, D is TRBD1 (5 bases). Trimming took 0 bases from V and 3 from J, leaving 20 bases between them. CDR1 is SEHNR, CDR2 FQNEAQ, per germline (reference sequence). The CDR3 has 18 residues.

The chain is built from TRBV4-1 and TRBJ1-3; the D gene is possibly TRBD1 (6 bases). The V gene's germline CDR1 is MGHRA and CDR2 YSYEKL. The CDR3 extends over 16 amino acids. The V gene lost 6 bases and the J gene lost 2 bases, with 17 bases spanning the gap. CDR3 DNA: TGCGCCAGCAGTCTTTTTTCCGGGACAACTGGAAACACCATATATTTT. It yields the protein CASSLFSGTTGNTIYF.

V gene TRBV30 combines with J gene TRBJ2-6; 8 bases match TRBD1. V shed 2 bases, J shed 2 bases, and the junction held 8 bases outside the gene matches. The germline V gene has CDR1 GTSNPN and CDR2 SVGIG (reference sequence). The CDR3 runs to 17 residues. Here the CDR3 reads CAWSLGRGLTGANVLTF. DNA for the CDR3: TGTGCCTGGAGTTTGGGCAGGGGGCTAACTGGGGCCAACGTCCTGACTTTC.

In this sample, this clone turned up a few times. The CDR3 bases are TGTGCCAGCAGCCAGGGGGATCAGCCCCAGCATTTT. Encoded protein: CASSQGDQPQHF. The gene calls are TRBV5-6 and TRBJ1-5, with 7 nucleotides matching TRBD1. The trim removed 4 bases at V and 5 bases at J, leaving 0 bases unmatched. The CDR3 runs 12 residues. The germline V gene has CDR1 SGHDT and CDR2 YYEEEE.

The chain links TRBV29-1 to TRBJ2-1; 7 bases line up with TRBD1. Germline V gene data show CDR1 as SQVTM and CDR2 as ANQGSEA. This CDR3 is built from 12 residues. Losses at the gene ends were 6 bases for V and 9 bases for J; bases not matched to a gene: 8. The CDR3 spells CSVQDRVAEQFF. In DNA, the CDR3 is TGCAGCGTGCAAGACAGGGTGGCTGAGCAGTTCTTC.

The V and J genes are TRBV4-3 and TRBJ1-3, with D perhaps TRBD1 (6 bases). V was clipped by 1 base and J by 0 bases, with 10 bases between them. This CDR3 is built from 16 residues. Germline CDR1 reads LGHNA; CDR2 reads YSLEER. This chain's CDR3 is CASSQAQGTSGNTIYF. The CDR3 DNA is TGCGCCAGCAGCCAAGCCCAGGGGACCTCTGGAAACACCATATATTTT.

This sequence joins TRBV19 and TRBJ1-3, with TRBD1 identical over 8 bases. With V trimmed by 5 bases and J by 3 bases, 9 bases remained unmatched. Germline CDR1 LNHDA, CDR2 SQIVND (reference sequence). The CDR3 has 16 amino acids. The CDR3 nucleotides are TGTGCCAGTAGTTCGCCGGGACAGGCGAGTGGAAACACCATATATTTT. Its translation: CASSSPGQASGNTIYF. The complete variable domain, with remaining parts taken from reference TRBV19 and TRBJ1-3, reads DGGITQSPKYLFRKEGQNVTLSCEQNLNHDAMYWYRQDPGQGLRLIYYSQIVNDFQKGDIAEGYSVSREKKESFPLTVTSAQKNPTAFYLCASSSPGQASGNTIYFGEGSWLTVV.

This clone has just a few counts. V usage is TRBV5-6 and J usage is TRBJ1-1; D is unclear. Trimming took off 2 bases at V and 5 bases at J, with 7 bases between the two ends. CDR1 and CDR2 (germline): SGHDT, YYEEEE. This CDR3 contains 12 residues. CDR3 DNA: TGTGCCAGCAGCTTCTTGAGGACTGAAGCTTTCTTT. Translation gives CASSFLRTEAFF. The variable domain in full, completed from reference TRBV5-6 and TRBJ1-1, reads DAGVTQSPTHLIKTRGQQVTLRCSPKSGHDTVSWYQQALGQGPQFIFQYYEEEERQRGNFPDRFSGHQFPNYSSELNVNALLLGDSALYLCASSFLRTEAFFGQGTRLTVV.

This rearrangement joins TRBV6-5 to TRBJ2-7, with D maybe TRBD1 (6 bases). The CDR3 runs 15 residues. V was trimmed by 5 bases and J by 4 bases, leaving 18 bases between them. CDR1 is MNHEY and CDR2 is SVGAGI in the germline V gene. CDR3 region: CASSPEQGWGYEQYF. In DNA form, the CDR3 reads TGTGCCAGCAGTCCTGAACAGGGATGGGGGTACGAGCAGTACTTC.

On this clone itself: At the DNA level, this CDR3 is encoded by other sequences in the same sample as well. The chain has TRBV30 and TRBJ2-3; TRBD1 is a possible D gene (6 bases). Between the trimmed V and J ends, which lost 5 bases and 2 bases, there was a span of 11 bases. This CDR3 spans 13 amino acids. The V gene's germline CDR1 is GTSNPN and CDR2 SVGIG (reference sequence). CDR3 bases: TGTGCCTGGGCCAACAGGGTCACAGATACGCAGTATTTT. It specifies CAWANRVTDTQYF.

V is TRBV10-3 and J is TRBJ2-1; the match to TRBD2 covers 8 bases. The CDR3 runs to 16 residues. Looked up from germline, CDR1 is ENHRY and CDR2 is SYGVKD. The V gene end was trimmed by 3 bases and the J gene end by 0 bases; junction bases not matched to a gene: 4. The CDR3: CAISDLAGGSYNEQFF. The CDR3 bases are TGTGCCATCAGTGACCTAGCGGGCGGCTCCTACAATGAGCAGTTCTTC.

This clone was seen only once. The chain employs TRBV7-8 and TRBJ2-1; 7 positions agree with TRBD2. The V and J ends lost 5 bases and 7 bases, in that order; junction bases with no gene match: 8. There are 14 residues in the CDR3. Looked up from germline, CDR1 is SGHVS and CDR2 is FQNEAQ. The DNA of the CDR3 is TGTGCCAGCAGCCAAAGTCAGCGGGGTAATGAGCAGTTCTTC. Amino acids: CASSQSQRGNEQFF.

This clone was counted once. The chain combines TRBV5-6 with TRBJ2-7; D ambiguous. Germline-derived CDR1 and CDR2 are SGHDT and YYEEEE. Between the trimmed V and J ends, which lost 0 bases and 3 bases, there was a span of 7 bases. CDR3 length equals 13 residues. The CDR3 here is CASSLGQNYEQYF. CDR3 DNA sequence: TGTGCCAGCAGCTTGGGGCAAAACTACGAGCAGTACTTC.

The rearrangement joins TRBV9 to TRBJ1-1; TRBD1 aligns across 7 bases. The germline CDR1 and CDR2 sequences are SGDLS and YYNGEE. Unmatched junction bases numbered 11, after V lost 4 bases and J lost 2 bases. This CDR3 contains 16 residues. CDR3 loop: CASSPQPTGYNTEAFF. CDR3 DNA sequence: TGTGCCAGCAGCCCCCAACCGACAGGGTATAACACTGAAGCTTTCTTT.

The chain carries TRBV5-1 and TRBJ2-2, with TRBD2 matching 9 bases. The V and J ends lost 2 bases and 4 bases, in that order; junction bases with no gene match: 6. This CDR3 is built from 16 residues. Germline V gives CDR1 SGHRS, CDR2 YFSETQ. CDR3 sequence (DNA): TGCGCCAGCAGCTTAGGGCTAGCGGGACGCACCGGGGAGCTGTTTTTT. This translates into CASSLGLAGRTGELFF.